These 31 T cell receptor beta chains originate from one sample sequenced in a study of Ad26.COV2.S vaccination and SARS-CoV-2 variants. Sequencing was performed with immunoSEQ multiplex PCR; in TCRdb, only in-frame clones are kept and a portion is missing. The sample holds about 350,000 clones, less than 90% seen once. The sample's treatment: over 15 received Ad26.COV2.S at low or high dose, single or two shots; 5 received placebo; per-sample allocation not given. Sampling happened 63 days after the first vaccine or placebo injection. Here the sequenced sample was peripheral blood, taken in a trial of Ad26.COV2.S vaccine versus placebo. The receptors shown here come from a person aged 18-60 years who received the Ad26.COV2.S COVID-19 vaccine or a placebo.

The chain employs TRBV27 and TRBJ2-7; 13 bases agree with TRBD2. The V segment lost 5 bases and the J segment 3 bases; nucleotides outside the gene matches: 4. The CDR3 covers 15 residues. Germline values: CDR1 MNHEY, CDR2 SMNVEV (reference sequence). The CDR3 protein is CASSPRTSGGYEQYF. The CDR3 nucleotides read TGTGCCAGCAGTCCGAGGACTAGCGGGGGCTACGAGCAGTACTTC.

The chain has TRBV12-5 and TRBJ2-5, with D unclear. CDR3 length: 13 residues. The V end was cut by 0 bases, the J end by 5 bases, with 7 bases between. Germline CDR1 LGHNT, CDR2 FRNRAP. The CDR3 spells CASGLVVPETQYF. DNA for the CDR3: TGTGCTAGTGGTTTGGTAGTTCCCGAGACCCAGTACTTC.

V gene TRBV5-4 combines with J gene TRBJ2-1, with no clear D. V gave up 2 bases and J gave up 0 bases, with 12 bases separating them. The CDR3 length is 16 residues. Germline-derived CDR1 and CDR2 are SGHNT and YYREEE (reference sequence). The CDR3 spells CASSFSLASSYNEQFF. The CDR3 DNA sequence: TGTGCCAGCAGCTTTTCTCTGGCAAGCTCCTACAATGAGCAGTTCTTC.

The rearrangement joins TRBV29-1 to TRBJ1-2, with unresolved D. Trimming removed 4 bases from V and 5 bases from J, with 14 bases in between. Germline values: CDR1 SQVTM, CDR2 ANQGSEA. This CDR3 is built from 13 residues. The CDR3 DNA is TGCAGCGTTGGAGACGGCACACTATATGGCTACACCTTC. Translated: CSVGDGTLYGYTF.

The count of this clone is one. The V and J genes are TRBV6-4 and TRBJ1-1, with D perhaps TRBD1 (5 bases). Trimming took 2 bases from V and 5 from J, leaving 18 bases between them. The CDR3 sequence is 16 residues long. CDR1 and CDR2 from the germline V gene are MRHNA and SNTAGT. This CDR3 is CASSDPRPGAGTEAFF. The CDR3 DNA reads TGTGCCAGCAGTGACCCCCGACCCGGGGCAGGGACTGAAGCTTTCTTT.

V and J are TRBV19 and TRBJ2-1; D is ambiguous. V lost 7 bases and J 2 bases, leaving 12 bases between the germline ends. The germline CDR1 and CDR2 sequences are LNHDA and SQIVND (reference sequence). This CDR3 is built from 14 residues. CDR3 DNA: TGTGCCAGTACCCAAGACCCCCCCTACAATGAGCAGTTCTTC. Residues: CASTQDPPYNEQFF.

The chain combines TRBV18 with TRBJ1-4; D gene uncertain. From germline, CDR1 is KGHSH and CDR2 LQKENI. V lost 6 bases, J lost 3 bases, and 8 bases lay in between. The CDR3 is 13 amino acids. The CDR3 DNA reads TGTGCCAGCTCTTCGGGGTCTAATGAAAAACTGTTTTTT. Its translation: CASSSGSNEKLFF.

CDR3 DNA: TGTGCCAGCAGCAAAGGGGGTCGGCGGGGACCTACAACTAATGAAAAACTGTTTTTT. Residues: CASSKGGRRGPTTNEKLFF. The rearrangement joins TRBV21-1 to TRBJ1-4. TRBV21-1 is flagged as a pseudogene. This CDR3 region has 19 residues.

The rearrangement joins TRBV7-9 to TRBJ2-7, with a possible D match to TRBD2 (5 bases). The CDR3 is made up of 14 amino acids. V was pared by 5 bases and J by 4 bases, with 15 bases between. The germline CDR1 and CDR2 sequences are SEHNR and FQNEAQ (reference sequence). The CDR3, as DNA: TGTGCCAGCAGCCGGTCCGGGGATCGGTACGAGCAGTACTTC. This translates into CASSRSGDRYEQYF.

This rearrangement joins TRBV3-1 (or the pseudogene TRBV3-2) to TRBJ1-3, with D unclear. Trimming shortened V by 0 bases and J by 4 bases, and 13 bases separated the two germline ends. The V gene's germline CDR1 is LGHDT and CDR2 YNNKEL (reference sequence). The CDR3 loop spans 16 amino acids. CDR3 sequence (DNA): TGTGCCAGCAGCCAAGAAGTGGGCGCGGGGGGAAACACCATATATTTT. Protein product: CASSQEVGAGGNTIYF.

This clone appeared once. The V gene is TRBV27, the J gene TRBJ2-5, with a possible D match to TRBD1 (6 bases). Germline V CDR1 and CDR2: MNHEY, SMNVEV (reference sequence). V lost 4 bases and J 7 bases, leaving 10 bases between the germline ends. The CDR3 has 12 amino acids. CDR3 coding DNA: TGTGCCAGCAGTTCGATAGGGGGGACCCAGTACTTC. This codes for CASSSIGGTQYF.

DNA of the CDR3: TGTGCCAGCAGCCCAGGTCCCCGAAACACCATATATTTT. It yields the protein CASSPGPRNTIYF. The chain uses TRBV14 and TRBJ1-3; D ambiguous. The ends were cut back, 4 bases at V and 5 bases at J, with 9 bases in the middle. Germline lookup yields CDR1 SGHDN and CDR2 FVKESK. This CDR3 contains 13 residues.

This clone was picked up a small number of times. The chain's CDR3 is CATRGAADGELFF. The CDR3 DNA reads as TGTGCCACCCGAGGGGCAGCGGACGGGGAGCTGTTTTTT. V and J are TRBV24-1 and TRBJ2-2, with D perhaps TRBD1 or TRBD2 (5 bases each). CDR3 length: 13 amino acids. The ends were cut back, 9 bases at V and 7 bases at J, with 14 bases in the middle. Germline V gene data show CDR1 as KGHDR and CDR2 as SFDVKD.

The count of this clone is one. The chain is built from TRBV5-5 and TRBJ2-3; maybe TRBD2 (6 bases). V lost 2 bases to trimming and J lost 2 bases, with 12 bases between them. Germline V gene sequence: CDR1 SGHKS, CDR2 YYEKEE (reference sequence). The CDR3 has 15 residues. CDR3: CASSFRGRDTDTQYF. The CDR3, as DNA: TGTGCCAGCAGCTTTCGGGGGAGAGACACAGATACGCAGTATTTT.

This chain uses TRBV6-2 or TRBV6-3 with TRBJ2-4; D is unclear. V dropped 4 bases and J dropped 0 bases, with 7 bases sitting between them. The germline V gene encodes CDR1 MNHEY and CDR2 SVGEGT. The CDR3 has 14 residues. The CDR3 DNA follows: TGTGCCAGCAGTTTACAGCTAGCCAAAAACATTCAGTACTTC. This gives the protein CASSLQLAKNIQYF.

CDR3 sequence reads: CATSDLHGGQETQYF. In DNA, the CDR3 is TGTGCCACCAGTGATTTGCACGGGGGGCAAGAGACCCAGTACTTC. The chain couples TRBV24-1 to TRBJ2-5, with 7 positions matching TRBD2. Germline V gives CDR1 KGHDR, CDR2 SFDVKD. This CDR3 has 15 amino acids. V lost 0 bases and J lost 2; bases outside the gene matches: 2.

This sequence joins TRBV11-1 and TRBJ2-2; D gene uncertain. V gave up 0 bases and J gave up 3 bases, with 5 bases separating them. The germline V gene encodes CDR1 SGHAT and CDR2 FQDESV (reference sequence). The CDR3 length is 14 residues. The CDR3 DNA sequence: TGTGCCAGCAGCTTAGCGGAAGACACCGGGGAGCTGTTTTTT. Protein: CASSLAEDTGELFF.

A single count supports this clone. The chain combines TRBV19 with TRBJ2-7; D may be TRBD1 (5 bases). Trimming stripped 3 bases from V and 3 bases from J, with 12 bases between. This CDR3 spans 14 amino acids. Looked up from germline, CDR1 is LNHDA and CDR2 is SQIVND (reference sequence). Here the CDR3 DNA reads TGTGCCAGTAGTATGAGACAGACGAACTACGAGCAGTACTTC. Its protein product is CASSMRQTNYEQYF.

J is TRBJ1-4 and V is TRBV7-6; tentatively, D is TRBD1 (6 bases). The CDR3 runs to 16 residues. The germline CDR1 and CDR2 sequences are SGHVS and FNYEAQ. The V and J ends lost 0 bases and 8 bases respectively, with 16 bases between them. CDR3 in amino acids: CASSLAWGAGEEKLFF. CDR3 DNA: TGTGCCAGCAGCTTAGCGTGGGGGGCCGGTGAAGAAAAACTGTTTTTT.

The rearrangement links TRBV27 to TRBJ2-7, with TRBD1 identical over 9 bases. J lost 6 bases, V lost 0 bases, and 3 bases had no gene match. Germline V gene data show CDR1 as MNHEY and CDR2 as SMNVEV (reference sequence). The CDR3 runs 14 residues. The CDR3 DNA is TGTGCCAGCAGTTTATCACAGGGGGCTATCGAGCAGTACTTC. The encoded protein is CASSLSQGAIEQYF.

This sequence joins TRBV21-1 and TRBJ2-5. TRBV21-1 is a pseudogene locus. This CDR3 comprises 15 residues. CDR3 sequence reads: CASPGRRRIQETQYF. In DNA, the CDR3 is TGTGCCAGCCCAGGACGGAGAAGGATCCAAGAGACCCAGTACTTC.

This chain links TRBV29-1 with TRBJ1-2, with D hard to call. Germline V gene lookup returns CDR1 SQVTM and CDR2 ANQGSEA. The CDR3 consists of 13 residues. V was shortened by 6 bases and J by 2 bases, with 13 bases between the two germline ends. Written as DNA, the CDR3 is TGCAGCGTGGCCCAGAGTCCCAACTATGGCTACACCTTC. Its translation is CSVAQSPNYGYTF.

This chain uses TRBV6-1 with TRBJ1-4, with unresolved D. This CDR3 is 13 amino acids long. Between the trimmed V and J ends, which lost 3 bases and 8 bases, there was a span of 10 bases. Germline CDR1 and CDR2: MNHNS and SASEGT. As DNA, the CDR3 is TGTGCCAGCAGTGACGGATTGTCGGAAAAACTGTTTTTT. Its protein is CASSDGLSEKLFF.

This chain links TRBV19 with TRBJ1-1; D is uncertain. The CDR3 consists of 13 residues. Looked up from germline, CDR1 is LNHDA and CDR2 is SQIVND (reference sequence). The V end lost 7 bases, the J end lost 1 base, and 10 bases lay between the germline ends. CDR3 residues: CASIGRPNTEAFF. The CDR3 DNA is TGTGCCAGTATAGGGCGGCCGAACACTGAAGCTTTCTTT.

V gene TRBV5-5 combines with J gene TRBJ1-4; D unclear. This CDR3 region has 14 residues. Per germline, CDR1 SGHKS and CDR2 YYEKEE (reference sequence). Trimming took 0 bases from V and 4 from J, leaving 7 bases between them. The DNA for the CDR3 is TGTGCCAGCAGCTTGGGGGGTCTTAATGAAAAACTGTTTTTT. As protein: CASSLGGLNEKLFF. Drawing the rest from reference TRBV5-5 and TRBJ1-4, the complete variable domain is DAGVTQSPTHLIKTRGQQVTLRCSPISGHKSVSWYQQVLGQGPQFIFQYYEKEERGRGNFPDRFSARQFPNYSSELNVNALLLGDSALYLCASSLGGLNEKLFFGSGTQLSVL.

The rearrangement uses TRBV7-9 and TRBJ1-1, with D unclear. This CDR3 is 12 amino acids long. Trimming stripped 0 bases from V and 4 bases from J, with 3 bases between. Germline V gives CDR1 SEHNR, CDR2 FQNEAQ (reference sequence). CDR3 sequence reads: CASSLATTEAFF. The CDR3 DNA sequence: TGTGCCAGCAGCTTAGCTACCACTGAAGCTTTCTTT. Supplemented by reference TRBV7-9 and TRBJ1-1, the full variable domain reads DTGVSQNPRHKITKRGQNVTFRCDPISEHNRLYWYRQTLGQGPEFLTYFQNEAQLEKSRLLSDRFSAERPKGSFSTLEIQRTEQGDSAMYLCASSLATTEAFFGQGTRLTVV.

The chain joins TRBV28 to TRBJ2-2, with 9 bases aligning to TRBD2. The germline V gene has CDR1 MDHEN and CDR2 SYDVKM. The CDR3 runs 19 residues. The ends lost 6 bases at V and 4 bases at J; junction bases unmatched: 18. CDR3 in DNA: TGTGCCAGCAGCTGGGGAGGAGCGGGAGGCCCCCGGAGCACCGGGGAGCTGTTTTTT. Translated, it gives CASSWGGAGGPRSTGELFF.

The chain joins TRBV6-5 to TRBJ1-6; 7 bases match TRBD1. This CDR3 region has 14 residues. The germline gives CDR1 MNHEY, CDR2 SVGAGI. With V trimmed by 5 bases and J by 8 bases, 6 bases remained unmatched. The CDR3 region has the DNA TGTGCCAGCAGTCCCGGGACAGATTATTCACCCCTCCACTTT. The encoded protein is CASSPGTDYSPLHF.

This clone appeared once. This chain connects TRBV7-2 to TRBJ2-3; possible D gene TRBD1, 6 bases. V was trimmed by 8 bases and J by 4 bases, leaving 19 bases between them. CDR1 and CDR2 (germline): SGHTA, FQGNSA. The CDR3 contains 15 residues. The CDR3, as DNA: TGTGCCAGCGGCCCCGGCAGGGGACGGGCAGATACGCAGTATTTT. Protein: CASGPGRGRADTQYF. The variable domain in full, completed from reference TRBV7-2 and TRBJ2-3, reads GAGVSQSPSNKVTEKGKDVELRCDPISGHTALYWYRQSLGQGLEFLIYFQGNSAPDKSGLPSDRFSAERTGGSVSTLTIQRTQQEDSAVYLCASGPGRGRADTQYFGPGTRLTVL.

The chain links TRBV25-1 to TRBJ1-3; maybe TRBD1 (6 bases). The CDR3 extends over 12 amino acids. The V gene lost 5 bases and the J gene lost 12 bases, with 14 bases spanning the gap. Germline assignment: CDR1 MGHDK and CDR2 SYGVNS. CDR3 loop: CASSRTGYDIYF. In DNA, the CDR3 is TGTGCCAGCAGTCGTACAGGGTACGACATATATTTT.

Only one count was recorded for this clone. The V call is TRBV7-2, the J call TRBJ1-3; no clear D gene. V was pared by 2 bases and J by 0 bases, with 2 bases between. The CDR3 runs 13 residues. Germline loops: CDR1 SGHTA, CDR2 FQGNSA. CDR3 in amino acids: CASSLSSGNTIYF. The CDR3, as DNA: TGTGCCAGCAGCTTATCCTCTGGAAACACCATATATTTT.